The 29 T cell receptor beta chains in this list originate from one sample, sequenced in a study of blood T cell repertoires in COVID-19. Profiled with immunoSEQ multiplex PCR; TCRdb holds only in-frame clones, not every one. Here the sample spans 100,000 to 150,000 clones, around 81% being singletons. Sequences were obtained from peripheral blood. The receptors here all came from a man aged 55 to 70 with acute or convalescent COVID-19.

The chain has TRBV27 and TRBJ1-5, with D uncertain. Germline loops: CDR1 MNHEY, CDR2 SMNVEV (reference sequence). V was shortened by 5 bases and J by 1 base, with 12 bases between the two germline ends. The CDR3 totals 15 residues. CDR3 sequence reads: CASSPEGRSNQPQHF. As DNA, the CDR3 is TGTGCCAGCAGTCCCGAGGGAAGGAGCAATCAGCCCCAGCATTTT.

The chain is built from TRBV14 and TRBJ2-7; no reliable D call. CDR1 SGHDN and CDR2 FVKESK come from the germline V gene. Deletions cut 0 bases from V and 0 bases from J, with 9 bases between. The CDR3 spans 15 residues. In DNA form, the CDR3 reads TGTGCCAGCAGCCAAGAGGGCGTAACCTCCTACGAGCAGTACTTC. It yields the protein CASSQEGVTSYEQYF.

The rearrangement uses TRBV6-6 and TRBJ2-1, with TRBD2 identical over 13 bases. J lost 6 bases, V lost 4 bases, and 3 bases had no gene match. The CDR3 has 15 amino acids. Germline lookup yields CDR1 MNHNY and CDR2 SVGAGI (reference sequence). The CDR3: CASSSWTSGSNEQFF. The CDR3 bases are TGTGCCAGCAGTTCATGGACTAGCGGGAGCAATGAGCAGTTCTTC.

CDR3 region: CASSSRRQGQPNTEAFF. Written as DNA, the CDR3 is TGTGCCAGCAGCTCTCGACGCCAGGGACAACCGAACACTGAAGCTTTCTTT. This sequence joins TRBV7-9 and TRBJ1-1; TRBD1 is a possible D gene (6 bases). Trimming stripped 4 bases from V and 1 base from J, with 19 bases between. The CDR3 has 17 amino acids. Per germline, CDR1 SEHNR and CDR2 FQNEAQ (reference sequence).

As concerns this clone: This same CDR3 is encoded by further DNA sequences in the sample. J is TRBJ2-2 and V is TRBV5-1, with a tentative D call TRBD1 (7 bases). Germline V gene data show CDR1 as SGHRS and CDR2 as YFSETQ. Trimming took off 4 bases at V and 1 base at J, with 11 bases between the two ends. The CDR3 is made up of 15 amino acids. CDR3 bases: TGCGCCAGCAGCCCCCAGGGGGGGAACACCGGGGAGCTGTTTTTT. Protein sequence: CASSPQGGNTGELFF.

The chain is built from TRBV5-4 and TRBJ1-2; no reliable D call. CDR1 is SGHNT, CDR2 YYREEE, per germline (reference sequence). The length of the CDR3 is 14 residues. Trimming stripped 4 bases from V and 4 bases from J, with 14 bases between. This CDR3 is CASSHYSQVYGYTF. In nucleotides, the CDR3 is TGTGCCAGCAGCCACTACTCCCAAGTCTATGGCTACACCTTC.

Written as DNA, the CDR3 is TGTGCCAGTAGTATGGCCCGGGGGACTGAAGCTTTCTTT. It encodes CASSMARGTEAFF. The chain couples TRBV19 to TRBJ1-1; maybe TRBD1 (5 bases). Between the trimmed V and J ends, which lost 3 bases and 5 bases, there was a span of 10 bases. This CDR3 region has 13 residues. The germline V gene encodes CDR1 LNHDA and CDR2 SQIVND (reference sequence). The variable domain in full, with the rest retrieved from reference TRBV19 and TRBJ1-1, is DGGITQSPKYLFRKEGQNVTLSCEQNLNHDAMYWYRQDPGQGLRLIYYSQIVNDFQKGDIAEGYSVSREKKESFPLTVTSAQKNPTAFYLCASSMARGTEAFFGQGTRLTVV.

The chain is built from TRBV19 and TRBJ1-2; TRBD1 agrees at 8 bases. CDR1 and CDR2 (germline): LNHDA, SQIVND (reference sequence). Trimming took 4 bases from V and 9 from J; bases not matched to a gene: 4. The CDR3 totals 12 residues. The CDR3 nucleotides read TGTGCCAGTAGTAGTCCAGGGGGCCGCTACACCTTC. This encodes CASSSPGGRYTF.

This clone was recorded only once. The genes are TRBV25-1 and TRBJ1-6, with 10 bases identical to TRBD1. CDR1 and CDR2 (germline): MGHDK, SYGVNS. V was pared by 2 bases and J by 17 bases, with 3 bases of the junction left unmatched. This CDR3 has 12 amino acids. CDR3 residues: CASSEDRGRFHF. In nucleotides, the CDR3 is TGTGCCAGCAGTGAAGACAGGGGGCGTTTCCACTTT.

The CDR3 region is CASSIRDFTDTQYF. The CDR3, as DNA: TGTGCCAGCAGCATCCGGGACTTTACAGATACGCAGTATTTT. The chain employs TRBV27 and TRBJ2-3; D is possibly TRBD2 (6 bases). Trimming stripped 6 bases from V and 3 bases from J, with 13 bases between. This CDR3 is built from 14 residues. Looked up from germline, CDR1 is MNHEY and CDR2 is SMNVEV (reference sequence).

CDR3 sequence: CASSLGPIQPQHF. The CDR3 nucleotides read TGTGCCAGCAGTTTGGGCCCGATTCAGCCCCAGCATTTT. The rearrangement links TRBV27 to TRBJ1-5; no firm D call. The CDR3 is 13 residues long. Between the trimmed V and J ends, which lost 3 bases and 6 bases, there was a span of 9 bases. Germline V gene sequence: CDR1 MNHEY, CDR2 SMNVEV (reference sequence).

The V call is TRBV7-9, the J call TRBJ1-2, with TRBD1 as a possible D gene (5 bases). The germline gives CDR1 SEHNR, CDR2 FQNEAQ (reference sequence). V shed 2 bases and J shed 7 bases, with 8 bases lying between them. The CDR3 loop spans 12 amino acids. The CDR3 here is CASSLSGGGYTF. Written as DNA, the CDR3 is TGTGCCAGCAGCTTATCCGGGGGTGGCTACACCTTC.

The chain carries TRBV18 and TRBJ2-2, with 7 positions matching TRBD2. From germline, CDR1 is KGHSH and CDR2 LQKENI. Unmatched junction bases numbered 6, after V lost 0 bases and J lost 2 bases. The CDR3 extends over 17 amino acids. This CDR3 reads CASSPPEGGPNTGELFF. In DNA form, the CDR3 reads TGTGCCAGCTCACCACCCGAGGGAGGGCCTAACACCGGGGAGCTGTTTTTT. The full variable domain, completed using reference TRBV18 and TRBJ2-2, is NAGVMQNPRHLVRRRGQEARLRCSPMKGHSHVYWYRQLPEEGLKFMVYLQKENIIDESGMPKERFSAEFPKEGPSILRIQQVVRGDSAAYFCASSPPEGGPNTGELFFGEGSRLTVL.

The chain is built from TRBV9 and TRBJ2-7; 9 bases line up with TRBD2. Per the germline V gene, CDR1 is SGDLS and CDR2 is YYNGEE. This CDR3 has 17 amino acids. The V gene end was trimmed by 0 bases and the J gene end by 4 bases; junction bases not matched to a gene: 11. CDR3 sequence: CASSVGGASGMHYEQYF. CDR3 nucleotide sequence: TGTGCCAGCAGCGTAGGTGGGGCTAGCGGGATGCATTACGAGCAGTACTTC. Together with reference TRBV9 and TRBJ2-7, the CDR3 gives the full variable domain: DSGVTQTPKHLITATGQRVTLRCSPRSGDLSVYWYQQSLDQGLQFLIQYYNGEERAKGNILERFSAQQFPDLHSELNLSSLELGDSALYFCASSVGGASGMHYEQYFGPGTRLTVT.

There are a few counts of this clone. V usage is TRBV14 and J usage is TRBJ2-5; 10 positions match TRBD2. The CDR3 runs 17 residues. The V gene's germline CDR1 is SGHDN and CDR2 FVKESK. With 0 bases clipped from V and 6 bases from J, the junction kept 10 bases outside the gene matches. For the CDR3, the DNA is TGTGCCAGCAGCCAAGAGATGGCTAGCGGGAGTTCAAAGACCCAGTACTTC. As protein: CASSQEMASGSSKTQYF. Based on the CDR3 plus reference TRBV14 and TRBJ2-5, the full variable domain is EAGVTQFPSHSVIEKGQTVTLRCDPISGHDNLYWYRRVMGKEIKFLLHFVKESKQDESGMPNNRFLAERTGGTYSTLKVQPAELEDSGVYFCASSQEMASGSSKTQYFGPGTRLLVL.

This clone has a single count. The chain has TRBV6-1 and TRBJ1-5; tentative D call: TRBD1 (5 bases). The CDR3 is 14 residues long. The V gene lost 7 bases and the J gene lost 7 bases, with 17 bases spanning the gap. The germline gives CDR1 MNHNS, CDR2 SASEGT. CDR3 in DNA: TGTGCCAGCAACTCCGGGGGACGGCGGCAGCCCCAGCATTTT. It encodes CASNSGGRRQPQHF.

The chain is built from TRBV4-1 and TRBJ1-1; unclear D gene. The CDR3 consists of 16 residues. CDR1 and CDR2 (germline): MGHRA, YSYEKL. Trimming removed 0 bases from V and 5 bases from J, with 16 bases in between. The CDR3 region is CASSQDRLRRGTEAFF. In nucleotides, the CDR3 is TGCGCCAGCAGCCAAGATAGGTTGAGGCGAGGGACTGAAGCTTTCTTT.

The chain couples TRBV5-4 to TRBJ2-3; 8 nucleotides line up with TRBD2. CDR3 length: 15 residues. Germline trimming cut 1 base from V and 0 bases from J; bases unmatched to any gene: 1. Germline V lookup: CDR1 SGHNT, CDR2 YYREEE (reference sequence). CDR3 in DNA: TGTGCCAGCAGCTTGCGCGGGAGGAGCACAGATACGCAGTATTTT. Residues: CASSLRGRSTDTQYF.

The chain joins TRBV2 to TRBJ2-1; TRBD1 agrees at 10 bases. Trimming cost V 7 bases and J 1 base; bases outside gene matches: 4. This CDR3 has 15 amino acids. From germline, CDR1 is SNHLY and CDR2 FYNNEI. CDR3 sequence (DNA): TGTGCCAGCATCAGGGACAGGGGTTCCTACAATGAGCAGTTCTTC. Its protein product is CASIRDRGSYNEQFF.

This rearrangement joins TRBV5-6 to TRBJ2-5; no clear D gene. The germline CDR1 and CDR2 sequences are SGHDT and YYEEEE. V lost 4 bases to trimming and J lost 0 bases, with 7 bases between them. The CDR3 runs to 13 residues. The DNA of the CDR3 is TGTGCCAGCAGCGTACAGTACCAAGAGACCCAGTACTTC. This sequence encodes CASSVQYQETQYF.

The chain uses TRBV28 and TRBJ2-7; tentatively, D is TRBD2 (6 bases). V gave up 3 bases and J gave up 1 base, with 16 bases separating them. This CDR3 spans 16 amino acids. The germline V gene encodes CDR1 MDHEN and CDR2 SYDVKM. CDR3 protein: CASSFVSGRSSYEQYF. Written as DNA, the CDR3 is TGTGCCAGCAGTTTCGTGAGCGGGCGATCATCCTACGAGCAGTACTTC.

This clone is a singleton in its sample. The rearrangement uses TRBV6-6 and TRBJ2-7; 16 bases line up with TRBD2. Per the germline V gene, CDR1 is MNHNY and CDR2 is SVGAGI (reference sequence). After removal of 6 bases from V and 5 bases from J, the junction contained 7 bases not matched to a gene. The CDR3 extends over 16 amino acids. The CDR3: CASRTHGTSGRDEQYF. In DNA form, the CDR3 reads TGTGCCAGCAGAACTCATGGGACTAGCGGGAGGGACGAGCAGTACTTC.

The rearrangement uses TRBV2 and TRBJ1-5; D call uncertain. Per germline, CDR1 SNHLY and CDR2 FYNNEI. V lost 5 bases and J lost 0, with 8 bases in between. CDR3 length equals 14 residues. CDR3 DNA: TGTGCCAGCAGTTATTTGTATAGCAATCAGCCCCAGCATTTT. Encoded protein: CASSYLYSNQPQHF.

This chain uses TRBV27 with TRBJ2-1; D possibly corresponds to TRBD2 (7 bases). Germline V gene lookup returns CDR1 MNHEY and CDR2 SMNVEV (reference sequence). The ends were cut back, 3 bases at V and 8 bases at J, with 11 bases in the middle. This CDR3 spans 13 amino acids. The CDR3 is CASSFWGGDEQFF. DNA of the CDR3: TGTGCCAGCAGTTTCTGGGGGGGCGATGAGCAGTTCTTC.

This chain joins TRBV7-2 and TRBJ2-1, with 9 bases lining up with TRBD2. The CDR3 is made up of 14 amino acids. The V gene's germline CDR1 is SGHTA and CDR2 FQGNSA. Unmatched junction bases numbered 5, after V lost 8 bases and J lost 3 bases. CDR3 in DNA: TGTGCCAGCCCCCTAGCGGGGCTCTACAATGAGCAGTTCTTC. This translates into CASPLAGLYNEQFF.

The chain recombines TRBV6-5 with TRBJ2-7; 9 bases are shared with TRBD2. The germline V gene encodes CDR1 MNHEY and CDR2 SVGAGI. The CDR3 covers 15 residues. The trim removed 11 bases at V and 2 bases at J, leaving 13 bases unmatched. CDR3 amino acids: CALSGRSSGTYEQYF. CDR3 coding DNA: TGTGCCCTCAGCGGACGGTCTAGCGGGACCTACGAGCAGTACTTC.

The rearrangement uses TRBV29-1 and TRBJ2-1; tentative D call: TRBD2 (6 bases). CDR1 and CDR2 from the germline V gene are SQVTM and ANQGSEA. CDR3 size: 15 residues. V was cut by 7 bases and J by 0 bases, with 16 bases left in between. Here the CDR3 DNA reads TGCAGCGCCCCTCTAGCGTCCAGCTCCTACAATGAGCAGTTCTTC. It yields the protein CSAPLASSSYNEQFF.

V and J are TRBV7-9 and TRBJ2-5, with 8 bases matching TRBD1. The CDR3 has 15 amino acids. Germline assignment: CDR1 SEHNR and CDR2 FQNEAQ (reference sequence). V lost 3 bases and J lost 0; bases outside the gene matches: 3. For the CDR3, the DNA is TGTGCCAGCAGCTTGGGGGACAGGTACCAAGAGACCCAGTACTTC. This encodes CASSLGDRYQETQYF.

This clone was detected only once. The J gene is TRBJ2-7, the V gene TRBV28; D possibly corresponds to TRBD2 (6 bases). CDR3 length: 14 amino acids. CDR1 is MDHEN and CDR2 is SYDVKM in the germline V gene. V was clipped by 7 bases and J by 2 bases, with 15 bases between them. CDR3 protein: CASIGGTLAYEQYF. DNA of the CDR3: TGTGCCAGCATTGGCGGGACCCTTGCCTACGAGCAGTACTTC. Full variable domain (rest looked up from reference TRBV28 and TRBJ2-7): DVKVTQSSRYLVKRTGEKVFLECVQDMDHENMFWYRQDPGLGLRLIYFSYDVKMKEKGDIPEGYSVSREKKERFSLILESASTNQTSMYLCASIGGTLAYEQYFGPGTRLTVT.